This T cell receptor beta chain is from a study of control samples from healthy donors and cancer patients. Assay: immunoSEQ multiplex PCR; the TCRdb copy retains only in-frame clones and omits some. The data show over 85,000 clones, approximately 84% seen once. J gave up 5 bases and V 5 bases, and 5 bases lay outside the gene matches. CDR3 length equals 13 residues. The germline V gene encodes CDR1 SGHTA and CDR2 FQGNSA. The chain uses TRBV7-2 and TRBJ1-1; 7 positions match TRBD1. The sequenced sample consisted of PBMCs. This receptor was identified in a man in his 70s with lung cancer. In DNA form, the CDR3 reads TGTGCCAGCAGCGCCTACAGGGGAACTGAAGCTTTCTTT. It is translated as CASSAYRGTEAFF.